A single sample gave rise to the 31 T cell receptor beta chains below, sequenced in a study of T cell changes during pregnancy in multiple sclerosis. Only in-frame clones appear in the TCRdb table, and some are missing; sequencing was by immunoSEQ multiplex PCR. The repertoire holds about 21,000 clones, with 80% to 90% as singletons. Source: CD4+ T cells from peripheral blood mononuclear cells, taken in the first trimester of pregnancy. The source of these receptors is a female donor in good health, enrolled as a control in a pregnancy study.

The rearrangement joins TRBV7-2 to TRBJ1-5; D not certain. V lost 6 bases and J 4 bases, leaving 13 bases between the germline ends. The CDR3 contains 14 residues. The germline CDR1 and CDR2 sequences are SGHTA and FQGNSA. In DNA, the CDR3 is TGTGCCAGCAGTCTCGGACTGCATAATCAGCCCCAGCATTTT. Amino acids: CASSLGLHNQPQHF.

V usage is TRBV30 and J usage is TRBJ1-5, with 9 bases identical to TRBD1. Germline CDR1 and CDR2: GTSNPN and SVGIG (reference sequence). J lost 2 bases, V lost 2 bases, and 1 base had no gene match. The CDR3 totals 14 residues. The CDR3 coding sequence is TGTGCCTGGAGTTGGACAGGGGGCAATCAGCCCCAGCATTTT. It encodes CAWSWTGGNQPQHF.

The CDR3 loop reads CASSLGGAGGNEAFF. The CDR3 DNA sequence: TGCGCCAGCAGCTTGGGTGGGGCCGGGGGTAATGAAGCTTTCTTT. V usage is TRBV5-1 and J usage is TRBJ1-1; D may be TRBD1 (5 bases). V was shortened by 0 bases and J by 7 bases, with 16 bases between the two germline ends. From germline, CDR1 is SGHRS and CDR2 YFSETQ. This CDR3 region has 15 residues.

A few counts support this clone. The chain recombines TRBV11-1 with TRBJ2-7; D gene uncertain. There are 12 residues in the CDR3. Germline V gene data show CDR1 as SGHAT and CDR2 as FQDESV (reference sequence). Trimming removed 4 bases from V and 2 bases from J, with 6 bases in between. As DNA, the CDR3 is TGTGCCAGCAGCTCCTCCCCCTACGAGCAGTACTTC. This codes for CASSSSPYEQYF.

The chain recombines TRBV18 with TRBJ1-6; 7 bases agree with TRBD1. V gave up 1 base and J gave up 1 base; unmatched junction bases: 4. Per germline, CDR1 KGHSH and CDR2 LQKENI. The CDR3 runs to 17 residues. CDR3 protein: CASSPQGAFSYNSPLHF. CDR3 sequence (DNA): TGTGCCAGCTCACCACAGGGGGCTTTTTCCTATAATTCACCCCTCCACTTT. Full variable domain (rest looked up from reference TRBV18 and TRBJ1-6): NAGVMQNPRHLVRRRGQEARLRCSPMKGHSHVYWYRQLPEEGLKFMVYLQKENIIDESGMPKERFSAEFPKEGPSILRIQQVVRGDSAAYFCASSPQGAFSYNSPLHFGNGTRLTVT.

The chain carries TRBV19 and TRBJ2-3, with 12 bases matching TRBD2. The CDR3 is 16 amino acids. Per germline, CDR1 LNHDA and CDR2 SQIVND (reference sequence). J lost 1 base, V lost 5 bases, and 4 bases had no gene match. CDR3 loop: CASSSGLAGRTDTQYF. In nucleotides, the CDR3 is TGTGCCAGTAGTTCGGGACTAGCGGGTCGCACAGATACGCAGTATTTT.

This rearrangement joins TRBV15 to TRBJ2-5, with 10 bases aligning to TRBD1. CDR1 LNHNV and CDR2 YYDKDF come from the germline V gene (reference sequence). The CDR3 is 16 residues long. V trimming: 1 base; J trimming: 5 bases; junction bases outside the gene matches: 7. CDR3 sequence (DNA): TGTGCCACCAGCAGAGGGCCGACAGGGGGCGGGGAGACCCAGTACTTC. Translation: CATSRGPTGGGETQYF.

CDR3 sequence (DNA): TGTGCCATCAGTGAGTCGATGGCCAGGTCCTACGAGCAGTACTTC. Protein sequence: CAISESMARSYEQYF. The chain joins TRBV10-3 to TRBJ2-7; unclear D gene. This CDR3 spans 15 amino acids. Deletions cut 0 bases from V and 1 base from J, with 10 bases between. From germline, CDR1 is ENHRY and CDR2 SYGVKD.

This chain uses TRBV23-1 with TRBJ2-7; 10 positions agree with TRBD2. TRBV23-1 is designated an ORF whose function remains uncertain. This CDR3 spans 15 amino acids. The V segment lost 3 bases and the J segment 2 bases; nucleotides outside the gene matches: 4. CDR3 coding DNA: TGCGCCAGCAGTCACGGACTAGCGGACACCTACGAGCAGTACTTC. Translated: CASSHGLADTYEQYF.

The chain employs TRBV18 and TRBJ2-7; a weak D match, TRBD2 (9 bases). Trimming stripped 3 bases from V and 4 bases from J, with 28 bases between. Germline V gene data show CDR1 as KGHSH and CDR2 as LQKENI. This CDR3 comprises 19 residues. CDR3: CASSPEIVAGGDRLYEQYF. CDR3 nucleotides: TGTGCCAGCTCACCGGAGATCGTGGCGGGGGGGGACAGGCTGTACGAGCAGTACTTC.

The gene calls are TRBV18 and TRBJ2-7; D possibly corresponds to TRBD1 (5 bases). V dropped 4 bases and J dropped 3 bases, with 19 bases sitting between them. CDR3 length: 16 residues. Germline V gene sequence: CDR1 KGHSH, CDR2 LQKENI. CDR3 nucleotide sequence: TGTGCCAGCTCACAAAGGGGAAACTCCCGAAACTACGAGCAGTACTTC. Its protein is CASSQRGNSRNYEQYF.

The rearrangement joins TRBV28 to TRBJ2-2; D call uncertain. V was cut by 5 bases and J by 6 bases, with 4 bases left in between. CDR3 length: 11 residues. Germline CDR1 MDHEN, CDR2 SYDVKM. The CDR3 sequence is CASSPAGELFF. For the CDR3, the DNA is TGTGCCAGCAGTCCCGCCGGGGAGCTGTTTTTT.

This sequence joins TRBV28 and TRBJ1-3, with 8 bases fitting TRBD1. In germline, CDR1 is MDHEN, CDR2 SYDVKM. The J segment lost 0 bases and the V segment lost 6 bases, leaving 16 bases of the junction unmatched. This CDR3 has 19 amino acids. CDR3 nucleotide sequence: TGTGCCAGCAGCCTAGGTAGCGTGGACAGGGACATCTCTGGAAACACCATATATTTT. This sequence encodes CASSLGSVDRDISGNTIYF.

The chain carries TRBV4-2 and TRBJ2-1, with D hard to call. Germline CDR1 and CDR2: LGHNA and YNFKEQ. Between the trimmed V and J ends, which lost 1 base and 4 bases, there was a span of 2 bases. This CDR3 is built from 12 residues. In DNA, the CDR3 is TGTGCCAGCAGCCAAGCTTACAATGAGCAGTTCTTC. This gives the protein CASSQAYNEQFF.

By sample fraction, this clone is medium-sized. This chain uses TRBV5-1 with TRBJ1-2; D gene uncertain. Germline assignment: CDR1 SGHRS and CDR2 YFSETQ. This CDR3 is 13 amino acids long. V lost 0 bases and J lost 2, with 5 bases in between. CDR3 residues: CASSLAGNYGYTF. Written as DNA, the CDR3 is TGCGCCAGCAGCTTGGCGGGGAACTATGGCTACACCTTC.

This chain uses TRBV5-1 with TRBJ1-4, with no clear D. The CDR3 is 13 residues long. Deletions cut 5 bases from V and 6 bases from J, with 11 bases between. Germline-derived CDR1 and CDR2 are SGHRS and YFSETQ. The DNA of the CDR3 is TGCGCCAGCAGTCTAAGTGTGGATGAAAAACTGTTTTTT. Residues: CASSLSVDEKLFF.

CDR3 sequence reads: CASSDFTAAGTTEAFF. The CDR3 region has the DNA TGCGCCAGCAGCGATTTTACGGCGGCGGGAACGACTGAAGCTTTCTTT. V gene TRBV5-1 combines with J gene TRBJ1-1; D not certain. CDR1 and CDR2 from the germline V gene are SGHRS and YFSETQ. This CDR3 has 16 residues. V dropped 4 bases and J dropped 5 bases, with 21 bases sitting between them. Variable domain in full (rest from reference TRBV5-1 and TRBJ1-1): KAGVTQTPRYLIKTRGQQVTLSCSPISGHRSVSWYQQTPGQGLQFLFEYFSETQRNKGNFPGRFSGRQFSNSRSEMNVSTLELGDSALYLCASSDFTAAGTTEAFFGQGTRLTVV.

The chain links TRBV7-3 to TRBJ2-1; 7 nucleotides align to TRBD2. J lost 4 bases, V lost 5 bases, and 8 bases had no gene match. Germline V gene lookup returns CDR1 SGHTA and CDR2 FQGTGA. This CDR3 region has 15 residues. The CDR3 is CASSPEGLPYNEQFF. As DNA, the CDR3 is TGTGCCAGCAGCCCTGAGGGACTACCATACAATGAGCAGTTCTTC.

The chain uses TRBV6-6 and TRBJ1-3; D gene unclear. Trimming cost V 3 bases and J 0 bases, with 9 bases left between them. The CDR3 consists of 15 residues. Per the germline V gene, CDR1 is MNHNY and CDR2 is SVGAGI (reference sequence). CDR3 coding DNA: TGTGCCAGCAGTTATGGGCACAGCTCTGGAAACACCATATATTTT. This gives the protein CASSYGHSSGNTIYF.

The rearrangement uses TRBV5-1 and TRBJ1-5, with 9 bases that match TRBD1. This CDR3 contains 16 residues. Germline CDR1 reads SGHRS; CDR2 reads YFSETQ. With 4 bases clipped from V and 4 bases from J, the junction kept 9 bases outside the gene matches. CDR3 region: CASSGSGTGFNQPQHF. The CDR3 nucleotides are TGCGCCAGCAGCGGATCCGGGACAGGGTTTAATCAGCCCCAGCATTTT. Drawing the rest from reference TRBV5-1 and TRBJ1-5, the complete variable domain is KAGVTQTPRYLIKTRGQQVTLSCSPISGHRSVSWYQQTPGQGLQFLFEYFSETQRNKGNFPGRFSGRQFSNSRSEMNVSTLELGDSALYLCASSGSGTGFNQPQHFGDGTRLSIL.

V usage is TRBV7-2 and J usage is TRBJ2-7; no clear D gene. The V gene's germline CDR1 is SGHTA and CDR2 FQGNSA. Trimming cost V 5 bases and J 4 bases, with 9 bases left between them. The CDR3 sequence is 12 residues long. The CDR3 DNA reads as TGTGCCAGCAGCCCCGAGATGTACGAGCAGTACTTC. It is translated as CASSPEMYEQYF.

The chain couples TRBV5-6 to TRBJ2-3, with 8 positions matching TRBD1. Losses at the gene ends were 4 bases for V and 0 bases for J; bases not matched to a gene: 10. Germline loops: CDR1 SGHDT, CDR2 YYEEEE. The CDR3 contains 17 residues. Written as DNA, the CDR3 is TGTGCCAGCAGCGTATTATTCCAGGGGGCCAGCACAGATACGCAGTATTTT. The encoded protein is CASSVLFQGASTDTQYF. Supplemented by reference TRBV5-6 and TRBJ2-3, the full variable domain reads DAGVTQSPTHLIKTRGQQVTLRCSPKSGHDTVSWYQQALGQGPQFIFQYYEEEERQRGNFPDRFSGHQFPNYSSELNVNALLLGDSALYLCASSVLFQGASTDTQYFGPGTRLTVL.

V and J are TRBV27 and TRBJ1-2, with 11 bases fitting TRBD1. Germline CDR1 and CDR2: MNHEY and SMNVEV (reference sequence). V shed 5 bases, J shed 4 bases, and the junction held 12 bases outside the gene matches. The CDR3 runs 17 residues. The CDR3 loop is CASSPRTGGGSIYGYTF. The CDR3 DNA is TGTGCCAGCAGTCCTCGGACAGGGGGCGGATCAATCTATGGCTACACCTTC.

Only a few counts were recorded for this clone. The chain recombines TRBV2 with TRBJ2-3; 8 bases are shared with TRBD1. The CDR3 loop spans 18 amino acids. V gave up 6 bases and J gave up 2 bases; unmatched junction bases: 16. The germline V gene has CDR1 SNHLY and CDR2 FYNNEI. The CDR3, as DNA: TGTGCCAGCAGCTCCACCCGGTACCGGACAGGGTCCACAGATACGCAGTATTTT. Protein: CASSSTRYRTGSTDTQYF.

In nucleotides, the CDR3 is TGCGCCAGCAGGGGCAGCATGAACACTGAAGCTTTCTTT. Protein product: CASRGSMNTEAFF. V and J are TRBV5-1 and TRBJ1-1; no firm D call. V lost 5 bases to trimming and J lost 0 bases, with 8 bases between them. In germline, CDR1 is SGHRS, CDR2 YFSETQ. The CDR3 has 13 amino acids.

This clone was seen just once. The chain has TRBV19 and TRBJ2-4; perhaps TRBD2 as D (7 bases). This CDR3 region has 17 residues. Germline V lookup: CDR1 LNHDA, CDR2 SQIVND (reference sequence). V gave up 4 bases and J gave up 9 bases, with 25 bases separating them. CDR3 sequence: CASSTSDALGGGSIQYF. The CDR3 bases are TGTGCCAGTAGTACCTCGGACGCTCTAGGGGGGGGAAGCATTCAGTACTTC.

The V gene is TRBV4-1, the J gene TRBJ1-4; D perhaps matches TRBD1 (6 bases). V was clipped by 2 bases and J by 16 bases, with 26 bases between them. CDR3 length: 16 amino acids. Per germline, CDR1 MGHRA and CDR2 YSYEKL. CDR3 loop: CASSQHAARGLGSRFF. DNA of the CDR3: TGCGCCAGCAGCCAACACGCCGCCAGGGGATTAGGGAGTAGGTTTTTT.

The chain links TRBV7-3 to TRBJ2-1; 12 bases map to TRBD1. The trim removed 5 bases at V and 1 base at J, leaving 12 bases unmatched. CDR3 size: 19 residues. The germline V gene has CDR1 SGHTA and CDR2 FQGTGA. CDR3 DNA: TGTGCCAGCAGCCCTGTCCCGGGACAGGGGGCTGGGTCCTACAATGAGCAGTTCTTC. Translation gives CASSPVPGQGAGSYNEQFF.

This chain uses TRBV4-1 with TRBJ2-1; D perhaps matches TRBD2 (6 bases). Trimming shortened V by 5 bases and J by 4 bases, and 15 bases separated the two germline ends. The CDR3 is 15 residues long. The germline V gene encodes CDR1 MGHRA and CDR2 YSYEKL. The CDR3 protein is CASSSWDSSYNEQFF. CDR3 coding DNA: TGCGCCAGCAGCTCTTGGGACTCCTCTTACAATGAGCAGTTCTTC.

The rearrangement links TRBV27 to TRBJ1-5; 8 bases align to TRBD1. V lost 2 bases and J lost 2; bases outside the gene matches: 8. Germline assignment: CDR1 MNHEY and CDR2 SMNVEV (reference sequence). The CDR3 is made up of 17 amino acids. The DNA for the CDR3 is TGTGCCAGCAGTTTACGCTGGACAGGGATGGGCAATCAGCCCCAGCATTTT. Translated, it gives CASSLRWTGMGNQPQHF.

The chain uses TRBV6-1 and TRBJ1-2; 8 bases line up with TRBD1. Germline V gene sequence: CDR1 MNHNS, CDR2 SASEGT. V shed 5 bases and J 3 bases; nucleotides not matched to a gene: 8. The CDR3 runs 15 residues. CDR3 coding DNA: TGTGCCAGCAGTTCAGGGGGCGGTAGAGACTATGGCTACACCTTC. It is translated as CASSSGGGRDYGYTF.